This T cell receptor (beta chain) was obtained from a study of shared clonotypes between healthy human individuals. The CDR3 spans 19 residues. Germline CDR1 reads KGHSH; CDR2 reads LQKENI. The J segment lost 4 bases and the V segment lost 1 base, leaving 16 bases of the junction unmatched. Profiled with immunoSEQ multiplex PCR; TCRdb holds only in-frame clones, not every one. The sample has 1.4 million to 1.5 million clones, approximately 96% seen once. This chain joins TRBV18 and TRBJ2-1, with 7 bases aligning to TRBD1. Sequenced sample: naive CD4+ T cells sorted from blood. Subset reported: CD45RA+ positively selected. The sequence was obtained from a man aged 25-40 years in good health. The CDR3 sequence: CASSPRLEGGARKYNEQFF. The CDR3 DNA is TGTGCCAGCTCACCACGCTTAGAAGGGGGCGCCAGGAAGTACAATGAGCAGTTCTTC.